The 20 T cell receptor beta chains listed next were all sequenced from one sample in a study of blood T cell repertoires in COVID-19. The protocol was immunoSEQ multiplex PCR, while the TCRdb copy is restricted to in-frame clones and leaves out a portion. There are 150,000 to 200,000 clones in the sample; over 75% occur only once, and 9% to 10% lies in the top ten. The specimen sequenced was PBMCs or T cells enriched from blood (not recorded which). These receptors originate from a woman between 18 and 29 years old who had recovered from COVID-19.

This clone was counted at least ten times. This chain uses TRBV7-2 with TRBJ2-7; 8 bases are a match to TRBD1. The CDR3 spans 15 residues. The V and J ends lost 5 bases and 1 base, in that order; junction bases with no gene match: 7. Germline CDR1 reads SGHTA; CDR2 reads FQGNSA. The CDR3 nucleotides read TGTGCCAGCAGCAAGGACAGGGTCAATTCCTACGAGCAGTACTTC. Protein product: CASSKDRVNSYEQYF.

The CDR3 bases are TGTGCCAGCAGCTTAGCCGCGGGTTACACTGAAGCTTTCTTT. It codes for CASSLAAGYTEAFF. The J gene is TRBJ1-1, the V gene TRBV7-2, with unresolved D. V dropped 0 bases and J dropped 3 bases, with 8 bases sitting between them. This CDR3 spans 14 amino acids. Germline CDR1 and CDR2: SGHTA and FQGNSA.

This clone was found a few times. The gene calls are TRBV28 and TRBJ1-1; D call uncertain. CDR1 and CDR2 (germline): MDHEN, SYDVKM. The CDR3 runs to 12 residues. V was cut by 3 bases and J by 5 bases, with 7 bases left in between. CDR3 in DNA: TGTGCCAGCAGTTTGTCGGGGACTGAAGCTTTCTTT. Protein product: CASSLSGTEAFF.

The gene calls are TRBV9 and TRBJ2-7, with a tentative D call TRBD1 (5 bases). This CDR3 has 15 amino acids. Per germline, CDR1 SGDLS and CDR2 YYNGEE. V dropped 0 bases and J dropped 3 bases, with 13 bases sitting between them. The CDR3 DNA sequence: TGTGCCAGCAGCGTAGAGGCAGGGTCGGTCTACGAGCAGTACTTC. This encodes CASSVEAGSVYEQYF.

The chain has TRBV9 and TRBJ1-2, with 7 bases lining up with TRBD1. Trimming removed 3 bases from V and 4 bases from J; junction bases left unmatched: 6. CDR3 length: 14 residues. Germline loops: CDR1 SGDLS, CDR2 YYNGEE. The CDR3 here is CASSDNGQAYGYTF. The CDR3 coding sequence is TGTGCCAGCAGCGATAATGGACAGGCCTATGGCTACACCTTC.

This clone was picked up a small number of times. The rearrangement uses TRBV10-1 and TRBJ2-2, with D perhaps matching TRBD2 (7 bases). Germline CDR1 and CDR2: WNHNN and SYGVQD (reference sequence). Trimming removed 3 bases at V and 4 bases at J, with 15 bases between. This CDR3 contains 16 residues. CDR3: CASSEEGGDTTGELFF. CDR3 nucleotide sequence: TGCGCCAGCAGTGAAGAAGGGGGGGATACCACCGGGGAGCTGTTTTTT.

V is TRBV5-4 and J is TRBJ1-3; no clear D. Trimming removed 4 bases at V and 0 bases at J, with 11 bases between. From germline, CDR1 is SGHNT and CDR2 YYREEE (reference sequence). CDR3 size: 15 residues. The CDR3 DNA reads TGTGCCAGCAGCGTCGACAAAAACTCTGGAAACACCATATATTTT. Translation: CASSVDKNSGNTIYF.

The rearrangement uses TRBV13 and TRBJ2-1; 11 nucleotides agree with TRBD2. V dropped 5 bases and J dropped 8; count of bases not matched to a gene: 8. CDR1 is PRHDT, CDR2 FYEKMQ, per germline (reference sequence). The CDR3 has 15 amino acids. The CDR3: CASSQLAGGRYEQFF. The CDR3 bases are TGTGCCAGCAGCCAGCTAGCGGGGGGTAGGTATGAGCAGTTCTTC.

This clone was seen a single time. V is TRBV4-1 and J is TRBJ1-2; 9 nucleotides line up with TRBD1. CDR3 length: 16 amino acids. Germline CDR1 reads MGHRA; CDR2 reads YSYEKL. V lost 4 bases to trimming and J lost 4 bases; unmatched junction nucleotides: 10. The CDR3 DNA is TGCGCCAGCAGCCCCGCGGGGACAGGGACGTCCTATGGCTACACCTTC. Translation: CASSPAGTGTSYGYTF.

This chain links TRBV7-2 with TRBJ2-2, with D possibly matching TRBD2 (7 bases). Germline CDR1 and CDR2: SGHTA and FQGNSA. This CDR3 has 17 amino acids. Trimming removed 2 bases from V and 4 bases from J, with 17 bases in between. The CDR3, as DNA: TGTGCCAGCAGCTTACTGGGCGGGGGACACATCACCGGGGAGCTGTTTTTT. It encodes CASSLLGGGHITGELFF.

The rearrangement links TRBV4-2 to TRBJ2-5, with 10 bases identical to TRBD1. CDR1 and CDR2 (germline): LGHNA, YNFKEQ. The CDR3 consists of 18 residues. With 0 bases clipped from V and 2 bases from J, the junction kept 9 bases outside the gene matches. The CDR3 here is CASSQDADRGYWQETQYF. CDR3 DNA sequence: TGTGCCAGCAGCCAAGACGCGGACAGGGGGTATTGGCAAGAGACCCAGTACTTC.

The rearrangement joins TRBV20-1 to TRBJ2-5, with D tentatively TRBD2 (5 bases). This CDR3 has 11 residues. V lost 8 bases to trimming and J lost 1 base, with 8 bases between them. The germline CDR1 and CDR2 sequences are DFQATT and SNEGSKA (reference sequence). The CDR3 sequence is CSPGIQETQYF. CDR3 DNA: TGCAGTCCCGGGATCCAAGAGACCCAGTACTTC.

The genes are TRBV10-3 and TRBJ2-7, with 9 positions matching TRBD1. This CDR3 is 13 amino acids long. CDR1 ENHRY and CDR2 SYGVKD come from the germline V gene. The junction had 3 bases not matched to a gene; V was cut back by 4 bases and J by 5 bases. The CDR3 loop reads CAISVRTGDEQYF. The CDR3 region has the DNA TGTGCCATCAGTGTTAGGACAGGGGACGAGCAGTACTTC.

This chain uses TRBV28 with TRBJ2-3; 12 positions match TRBD2. The CDR3 sequence is 19 residues long. The germline gives CDR1 MDHEN, CDR2 SYDVKM. Trimming took 2 bases from V and 2 from J; bases not matched to a gene: 11. The CDR3 here is CASSLPAGLAGTNTDTQYF. CDR3 sequence (DNA): TGTGCCAGCAGTTTACCCGCTGGACTAGCGGGGACGAACACAGATACGCAGTATTTT.

The chain couples TRBV6-5 to TRBJ1-1; no clear D gene. Germline-derived CDR1 and CDR2 are MNHEY and SVGAGI. V was clipped by 4 bases and J by 0 bases, with 6 bases between them. This CDR3 region has 13 residues. CDR3 bases: TGTGCCAGCAGTTCACGGGTGAACACTGAAGCTTTCTTT. Its protein product is CASSSRVNTEAFF.

The genes are TRBV30 and TRBJ2-1; D uncertain. V was trimmed by 5 bases and J by 6 bases, leaving 5 bases between them. CDR3 length: 10 residues. Germline-derived CDR1 and CDR2 are GTSNPN and SVGIG (reference sequence). CDR3 amino acids: CAWGRNEQFF. In DNA, the CDR3 is TGTGCCTGGGGACGCAATGAGCAGTTCTTC.

This clone was counted a single time. Additional DNA sequences in this sample encode the identical CDR3. This sequence joins TRBV6-5 and TRBJ2-7; TRBD1 aligns across 7 bases. CDR1 and CDR2 (germline): MNHEY, SVGAGI. The CDR3 has 12 residues. J lost 5 bases, V lost 5 bases, and 3 bases had no gene match. In DNA form, the CDR3 reads TGTGCCAGCAGTCGAACAGGGGACGAGCAGTACTTC. It is translated as CASSRTGDEQYF.

The chain employs TRBV6-7 and TRBJ1-6; maybe TRBD1 (6 bases). TRBV6-7 is an open reading frame, and its role is uncertain. V was cut by 2 bases and J by 0 bases, with 14 bases left in between. The CDR3 contains 18 residues. CDR3 nucleotide sequence: TGTGCCAGCAGTTACGACAGGAGTCTGAGCTCCTATAATTCACCCCTCCACTTT. Residues: CASSYDRSLSSYNSPLHF.

This clone came up many times. CDR3 protein: CASSQDWPQGGEKLFF. DNA for the CDR3: TGCGCCAGCAGCCAAGATTGGCCCCAGGGGGGTGAAAAACTGTTTTTT. The rearrangement links TRBV4-3 to TRBJ1-4; 7 bases match TRBD1. The length of the CDR3 is 16 residues. The junction had 8 bases not matched to a gene; V was cut back by 0 bases and J by 7 bases. Germline CDR1 LGHNA, CDR2 YSLEER.

The chain carries TRBV4-1 and TRBJ1-6; 10 nucleotides line up with TRBD1. With V trimmed by 4 bases and J by 7 bases, 4 bases remained unmatched. The V gene's germline CDR1 is MGHRA and CDR2 YSYEKL. The CDR3 is 15 residues long. The CDR3 DNA sequence: TGCGCCAGCAGCCCCCCGGGACAGGGGAATTCACCCCTCCACTTT. It specifies CASSPPGQGNSPLHF.